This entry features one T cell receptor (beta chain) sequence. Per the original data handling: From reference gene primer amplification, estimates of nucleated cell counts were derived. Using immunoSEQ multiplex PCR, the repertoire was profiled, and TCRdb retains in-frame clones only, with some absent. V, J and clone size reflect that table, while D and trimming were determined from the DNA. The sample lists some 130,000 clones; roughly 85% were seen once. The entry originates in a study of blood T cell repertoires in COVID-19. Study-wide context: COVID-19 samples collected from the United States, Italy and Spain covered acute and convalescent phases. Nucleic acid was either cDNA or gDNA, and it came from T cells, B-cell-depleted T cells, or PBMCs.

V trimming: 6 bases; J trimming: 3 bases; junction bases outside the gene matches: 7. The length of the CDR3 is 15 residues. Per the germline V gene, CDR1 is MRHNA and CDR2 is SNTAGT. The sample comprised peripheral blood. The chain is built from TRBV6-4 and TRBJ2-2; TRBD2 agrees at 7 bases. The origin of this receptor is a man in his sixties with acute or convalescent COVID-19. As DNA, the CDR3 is TGTGCCAGCAGCCCACTAGCGACGGACACCGGGGAGCTGTTTTTT. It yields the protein CASSPLATDTGELFF.